A single TCR beta chain is shown here with its context. The CDR3 sequence is 12 residues long. The V and J ends lost 2 bases and 4 bases respectively, with 2 bases between them. Per the germline V gene, CDR1 is MNHEY and CDR2 is SMNVEV (reference sequence). The data are from a study of CD4+ T cells in melanoma. Clones were read by immunoSEQ multiplex PCR, and TCRdb kept only the in-frame ones, dropping some. Among some 50,000 clones listed, approximately 92% were seen once. The V gene is TRBV27, the J gene TRBJ2-2, with unresolved D. What was sequenced was peripheral blood. This sequence was found in a human donor with melanoma. CDR3 nucleotides: TGTGCCAGCAGTTTACTCACCGGGGAGCTGTTTTTT. Translation: CASSLLTGELFF.